A selection of T cell receptor beta chains follows, all from one sample in a study of beta chain features in type 1 diabetes. Generated by immunoSEQ multiplex PCR, the TCRdb table keeps only in-frame clones and is missing some. The table lists 500,000 to 850,000 clones, around 15% of them singletons. The sequencing input was naive CD4+ T cells from blood. The receptor set was obtained from a man aged 18 to 29 with type 1 diabetes. Each CDR3 is given with its conserved first and last residue. A D gene is named only where the DNA matches it firmly. Rows may omit the clone size; those that give it use once, few, many or a size class.

j_call,v_call,d_call,clone_size,cdr3_nt,cdr3_aa
TRBJ1-1,TRBV29-1,-,-,TGCAGCGTTGAAGGACTAGAGAGGACTGAAGCTTTCTTT,CSVEGLERTEAFF
TRBJ2-1,TRBV19,TRBD2,few,TGTGCCAGTAGTATAGGTCTAGCGGGAGTTAGGAGGTCCTACAATGAGCAGTTCTTC,CASSIGLAGVRRSYNEQFF
TRBJ2-5,TRBV18,-,-,TGTGCCAGCTCACCGGGGACTGGAGAGACCCAGTACTTC,CASSPGTGETQYF
TRBJ1-1,TRBV2,-,-,TGTGCCAGCAGTGCGGGAGCCAGGGTGAACACTGAAGCTTTCTTT,CASSAGARVNTEAFF
TRBJ1-4,TRBV23-1,-,-,TGCGCCAGCAGCAAGGGGCAGGGCGGTGAAAAACTGTTTTTT,CASSKGQGGEKLFF
TRBJ2-1,TRBV11-3,TRBD2,-,TGTGCCAGCAGCCCTAGCGGGAGGACCTACAATGAGCAGTTCTTC,CASSPSGRTYNEQFF
TRBJ1-2,TRBV21-1,-,few,TGTGCCAGCAGCAACCCCTACTTC,CASSNPYF
TRBJ2-5,TRBV18,-,-,TGTGCCAGCTCACCAGCCTCCCAAGAGACCCAGTACTTC,CASSPASQETQYF
TRBJ1-1,TRBV4-1,-,few,TGCGCCAGCAAGAACAGTCCGAACACTGAAGCTTTCTTT,CASKNSPNTEAFF
TRBJ2-5,TRBV5-1,-,-,TGCGCCAGCAGCTTGGTGTCTAGCCAGGAGACCCAGTACTTC,CASSLVSSQETQYF
TRBJ2-7,TRBV4-3,-,-,TGCGCCAGCAGCCAAGATGTTTTCCGATCCCGTGGCAGGGGTGAGCAGTACTTC,CASSQDVFRSRGRGEQYF
TRBJ1-5,TRBV9,-,-,TGTGCCAGCAGCGCCGACAAGGCCGGGCCCCAGCATTTT,CASSADKAGPQHF
TRBJ2-2,TRBV30,-,-,TGTGCCTGGCGTATCCCGGGTAACGGGGAGCTGTTTTTT,CAWRIPGNGELFF
TRBJ1-2,TRBV30,-,few,TGTGCCTGGAGTGTAGGACAGTATGGCTACACCTTC,CAWSVGQYGYTF
TRBJ2-7,TRBV7-9,TRBD2,-,TGTGCCAGCAGCCAGGCACTAGCGGGAGCCCACGAGCAGTACTTC,CASSQALAGAHEQYF